The rows below give T cell receptor beta chains drawn from one sample of a study of CD8 T cells in ankylosing spondylitis. TCRdb re-analysed the 5' RACE reads in MiXCR, keeping a single row per CDR3 protein. The sample lists about 800,000 distinct CDR3 sequences; approximately 12% were seen once. What was sequenced was blood, either unsorted or a sorted T cell fraction (not recorded which). These receptors all stem from a male donor with ankylosing spondylitis. The CDR3 runs from the conserved cysteine through the conserved F or W. D genes are given only for firm matches. A row's size may be missing; if present it is once, few, many or a size class.

few TRBJ2-7 TRBD2 TRBV15 15 TGTGCCACCAGCAGTGGACTAGCGGGAATGCAGGAGCAGTACTTC CATSSGLAGMQEQYF
few TRBJ2-7 TRBD2 TRBV5-1 15 TGCGCCAGCAGCTCTGAGGGAGGGTACTCCTACGAGCAGTACTTC CASSSEGGYSYEQYF
NA TRBJ1-5 NA TRBV5-5 15 TGTGCCAGCAGCTCGAAAGGGGATGGAAGTCAGCCCCAGCATTTT CASSSKGDGSQPQHF
NA TRBJ1-1 NA TRBV6-1 14 TGTGCCAGCAGACCCGTAGGTAGCAACACTGAAGCTTTCTTT CASRPVGSNTEAFF
many TRBJ1-4 NA TRBV5-1 14 TGCGCCAGCAGCTTGGGCCAGGGTCGCGAAAAACTGTTTTTT CASSLGQGREKLFF
few TRBJ2-4 NA TRBV5-4 16 TGTGCCAGCAGCTTGGCAGGGTCATTAGCCAAAAACATTCAGTACTTC CASSLAGSLAKNIQYF
NA TRBJ1-4 TRBD1 TRBV10-3 16 TGTGCCATCAGTGAGACCCGACAGGGAAAAGGGGAAAAACTGTTTTTT CAISETRQGKGEKLFF
few TRBJ1-2 NA TRBV15 16 TGTGCCACCAGCAGAGAAGGTCCGGGCCCCGAAAATGGCTACACCTTC CATSREGPGPENGYTF
NA TRBJ1-3 NA TRBV5-1 14 TGCGCCAGCAGCTTGGAAACCACTGGAAACACCATATATTTT CASSLETTGNTIYF
many TRBJ2-1 NA TRBV5-1 13 TGCGCCAGCAGCTTAGAGCAGGGCGGGGAGCAGTTCTTC CASSLEQGGEQFF
many TRBJ2-1 NA TRBV20-1 13 TGCAGTGCTAGCTTAGGCATCTACAATGAGCAGTTCTTC CSASLGIYNEQFF
once TRBJ2-1 NA TRBV11-2 12 TGTGCCAGCAGCCCTATTAGGAATGAGCAGTTCTTC CASSPIRNEQFF
NA TRBJ1-1 NA TRBV4-2 14 TGTGCCAGCAGCCAAGTTGGAGGTAGAACTGAAGCTTTCTTT CASSQVGGRTEAFF
few TRBJ1-5 NA TRBV7-2 14 TGTGCCAGCAGAAAAGGGAGGGGACCGGGGCCCCAGCATTTT CASRKGRGPGPQHF
NA TRBJ1-1 NA TRBV4-2 13 TGTGCCAGCAGCCAAGAAGGAAGGACGTTGGCTTTCTTT CASSQEGRTLAFF
NA TRBJ1-2 NA TRBV4-3 16 TGCGCCAGCAGCCAAGATTGGGCAGGTCTAGGATATGGCTACACCTTC CASSQDWAGLGYGYTF
NA TRBJ2-1 NA TRBV28 16 TGTGCCAGCGGTTTAATCGAGGGGGGGGGCTCCTCTGAGCAGTTCTTC CASGLIEGGGSSEQFF
NA TRBJ2-2 NA TRBV5-1 19 TGCGCCAGCAGCTTGAGGGCCGTGTGGGGGGCCCTGCGGACCGGGGAGCTGTTTTTT CASSLRAVWGALRTGELFF
NA TRBJ2-1 NA TRBV5-1 15 TGCGCCAGCACGGTTTCGGGAATGGGCTACAATGAGCAGTTCTTC CASTVSGMGYNEQFF
few TRBJ1-2 NA TRBV28 14 TGTGCCAGCAGTTCCCCGACCGGGAACTATGGCTACACCTTC CASSSPTGNYGYTF
few TRBJ1-1 TRBD1 TRBV7-2 14 TGTGCCAGCAGCCTTACAGGGGCGACGACTGAAGCTTTCTTT CASSLTGATTEAFF
many TRBJ2-1 TRBD2 TRBV5-1 17 TGCGCCAGCAGCTTGGAGCCTAGCGGGAGTTCCAACAATGAGCAGTTCTTC CASSLEPSGSSNNEQFF
few TRBJ2-1 NA TRBV6-7 13 TGTGCCAGCAAGGGGGATGCCTACAATGAGCAGTTCTTC CASKGDAYNEQFF
many TRBJ2-1 TRBD2 TRBV5-1 16 TGCGCCAGCAGAGGGACTAGCGGGGTGTCCTACAATGAGCAGTTCTTC CASRGTSGVSYNEQFF
few TRBJ2-2 TRBD1 TRBV4-3 18 TGCGCCAGCAGCCACGGTCCGAATATGGGACAGGGTCCCGGGGAGCTGTTTTTT CASSHGPNMGQGPGELFF
few TRBJ2-1 TRBD2 TRBV12-5 14 TGTGCTAGTGGTTTCGCATCGGGGGGTGATGAGCAGTTCTTC CASGFASGGDEQFF
NA TRBJ2-7 NA TRBV7-9 16 TGTGCCAGCAGCCCGAGAACGGGGGAACGGTCCTACGAGCAGTACTTC CASSPRTGERSYEQYF
NA TRBJ2-7 NA TRBV20-1 12 TGCAGTGCTGCCACGGCCTCCTACGAGCAGTACTTC CSAATASYEQYF
many TRBJ2-5 NA TRBV7-6 15 TGTGCCAGCAGCTTGGAAAGGCGAAAGGGGGAGACCCAGTACTTC CASSLERRKGETQYF
NA TRBJ2-3 TRBD2 TRBV20-1 13 TGCAGTGCTGGCGGGGGGGGCACAGATACGCAGTATTTT CSAGGGGTDTQYF
few TRBJ2-7 TRBD1 TRBV29-1 15 TGCAGCGTTGAAAGAGGGACAGGGGGTTTGTACGAGCAGTACTTC CSVERGTGGLYEQYF
NA TRBJ2-5 NA TRBV5-1 13 TGCGCCAGCAGCTTGACTAGCTACGAGACCCAGTACTTC CASSLTSYETQYF
many TRBJ2-5 TRBD1 TRBV7-2 14 TGTGCCAGCAGCTTTAACAGGGGGAAAGAGACCCAGTACTTC CASSFNRGKETQYF
few TRBJ2-7 NA TRBV20-1 14 TGCAGTGCTAGAGACGGAATTCGCTCCTACGAGCAGTACTTC CSARDGIRSYEQYF
many TRBJ2-2 NA TRBV5-1 16 TGCGCCAGCAGCTTGGGTAGCGCCCGGAACACCGGGGAGCTGTTTTTT CASSLGSARNTGELFF
NA TRBJ2-3 NA TRBV7-9 16 TGTGCCAGCAGCTCCTCCGGGTACTTTGGCACAGATACGCAGTATTTT CASSSSGYFGTDTQYF
few TRBJ2-2 TRBD2 TRBV20-1 14 TGCAGTGCTCCTAGCGGGAGGGCCGTCGGGGAGCTGTTTTTT CSAPSGRAVGELFF
few TRBJ2-3 TRBD1 TRBV6-5 15 TGTGCCAGCAGTAACCTTGGGACAGGGTATGATACGCAGTATTTT CASSNLGTGYDTQYF
many TRBJ2-6 TRBD1 TRBV7-3 18 TGTGCCAGCAGCTTAATAGGGGGCGGCTTGACTGGGGCCAACGTCCTGACTTTC CASSLIGGGLTGANVLTF
few TRBJ2-3 NA TRBV20-1 14 TGCAGTGCCGCCGGGGGATCCCCCGGGGATACGCAGTATTTT CSAAGGSPGDTQYF
many TRBJ1-1 NA TRBV20-1 12 TGCAGTGCTAGAGTACAGGGAACTGAAGCTTTCTTT CSARVQGTEAFF
NA TRBJ2-1 TRBD1 TRBV20-1 16 TGCAGTGCTAGAGCTCTAACAGGGGGCTCCTACAATGAGCAGTTCTTC CSARALTGGSYNEQFF
few TRBJ1-6 NA TRBV20-1 14 TGCAGTGCTAGAGATCAGGGGAAAGGGTCACCCCTCCACTTT CSARDQGKGSPLHF
NA TRBJ2-6 NA TRBV10-3 17 TGTGCCATCAGTGTCGGTTTAGGGGAATCTGGGGCCAACGTCCTGACTTTC CAISVGLGESGANVLTF
NA TRBJ1-1 NA TRBV4-3 14 TGCGCCAGCAGCCAAGATTTTTTGCGAACTGAAGCTTTCTTT CASSQDFLRTEAFF
few TRBJ2-1 NA TRBV5-4 12 TGTGCCATCCGGGACGGGTGGAATGAGCAGTTCTTC CAIRDGWNEQFF
NA TRBJ1-5 TRBD1 TRBV20-1 17 TGCAGTGCTAGAGATCCCCGACAGGGGCGAAGCAATCAGCCCCAGCATTTT CSARDPRQGRSNQPQHF
once TRBJ2-3 NA TRBV6-1 14 TGTGCCAGCACCAAACGAGGAAGCACAGATACGCAGTATTTT CASTKRGSTDTQYF